This T cell receptor beta chain derives from a study of T-cell memory formation after mild COVID-19. This CDR3 region has 13 residues. The V end lost 5 bases, the J end lost 2 bases, and 10 bases lay between the germline ends. Study-wide findings and caveats: Clones that contracted clustered mainly in CM and EM if CD4+ and in EMRA if CD8+. The second-wave clones peaking on day 37 were not confirmed as SARS-CoV-2-specific. Pre-infection memory contained some responding clones, which suggested that cross-reactive memory had joined.

Libraries for TCRalpha and TCRbeta carried sample barcodes and unique molecular identifiers via 5'RACE. TCRdb redid the calling of the 5' RACE reads with MiXCR, one entry per CDR3 protein. The table has about 200,000 distinct CDR3 sequences, over 7.5% seen once. Regarding this clonotype: Its specificity is unknown.

The source of this sequence is a man between 18 and 35 years old who had mild COVID-19 (a few samples of this study predate the infection). Cell type and time point are not known. The sequencing sample was made of PBMCs or a T cell subset sorted from them (not recorded which). The V and J genes are TRBV12-3 or TRBV12-4 and TRBJ2-7; no clear D gene. The CDR3 DNA sequence: TGTGCCAGCAGTAGGACCAGAACCTACGAGCAGTACTTC. Protein: CASSRTRTYEQYF.